Listed here are 19 T cell receptor beta chains from one sample, sequenced in a study of cytomegalovirus exposure and HLA in healthy donors. Primers: 60 Vbeta forward and 13 Jbeta reverse. Generated by immunoSEQ multiplex PCR, the TCRdb table keeps only in-frame clones and is missing some. The repertoire consists of 200,000 to 250,000 clones, with over 70% occurring once and the leading ten covering less than 3.5%. Sequencing was carried out using PBMCs. The receptors come from an older woman in good health and CMV-seropositive.

The chain is built from TRBV7-9 and TRBJ2-7; 10 bases line up with TRBD1. Germline V gene sequence: CDR1 SEHNR, CDR2 FQNEAQ (reference sequence). J lost 5 bases, V lost 0 bases, and 4 bases had no gene match. CDR3 length: 15 amino acids. The CDR3 DNA sequence: TGTGCCAGCAGCTTAGCGACAGGGGGCCAGCACGAGCAGTACTTC. Its translation: CASSLATGGQHEQYF.

The DNA of the CDR3 is TGTGCCAGCAGTTCTACGACCTCCAGGGGCGAGACCCAGTACTTC. It encodes CASSSTTSRGETQYF. The V gene is TRBV28, the J gene TRBJ2-5; perhaps TRBD1 as D (6 bases). Germline V lookup: CDR1 MDHEN, CDR2 SYDVKM. V dropped 4 bases and J dropped 5 bases, with 17 bases sitting between them. This CDR3 region has 15 residues.

The chain recombines TRBV7-6 with TRBJ2-1, with D possibly matching TRBD2 (7 bases). This CDR3 contains 13 residues. Germline CDR1 and CDR2: SGHVS and FNYEAQ. V shed 5 bases and J shed 7 bases, with 12 bases lying between them. The CDR3 spells CASSIGGENEQFF. Written as DNA, the CDR3 is TGTGCCAGCAGCATAGGGGGGGAAAATGAGCAGTTCTTC. Combining the CDR3 with reference TRBV7-6 and TRBJ2-1 gives the whole variable domain GAGVSQSPRYKVTKRGQDVALRCDPISGHVSLYWYRQALGQGPEFLTYFNYEAQQDKSGLPNDRFSAERPEGSISTLTIQRTEQRDSAMYRCASSIGGENEQFFGPGTRLTVL.

This clone was seen just once. The genes are TRBV18 and TRBJ1-4, with TRBD1 matching 10 bases. The CDR3 extends over 15 amino acids. The germline V gene has CDR1 KGHSH and CDR2 LQKENI. Trimming took 3 bases from V and 4 from J; bases not matched to a gene: 2. The CDR3 loop reads CASSPGQGFNEKLFF. In nucleotides, the CDR3 is TGTGCCAGCTCACCGGGACAGGGGTTTAATGAAAAACTGTTTTTT.

With respect to this clone: The sample contains more than one DNA sequence encoding this CDR3. The rearrangement links TRBV9 to TRBJ2-1; 7 bases align to TRBD2. The CDR3 totals 15 residues. Losses at the gene ends were 4 bases for V and 0 bases for J; bases not matched to a gene: 4. Germline V lookup: CDR1 SGDLS, CDR2 YYNGEE. The CDR3 spells CASSTAGSSYNEQFF. CDR3 coding DNA: TGTGCCAGCAGCACAGCGGGGAGCTCCTACAATGAGCAGTTCTTC.

The chain joins TRBV4-1 to TRBJ2-4; TRBD2 matches 8 bases. Trimming took 1 base from V and 1 from J; bases not matched to a gene: 12. The germline gives CDR1 MGHRA, CDR2 YSYEKL. This CDR3 contains 19 residues. The CDR3 region has the DNA TGCGCCAGCAGCCAAGGGTTAGCGCGGGAGGTGAGGGCCAAAAACATTCAGTACTTC. This gives the protein CASSQGLAREVRAKNIQYF.

The chain has TRBV6-5 and TRBJ2-5; D possibly corresponds to TRBD1 (5 bases). This CDR3 contains 14 residues. V dropped 0 bases and J dropped 3 bases, with 8 bases sitting between them. The germline CDR1 and CDR2 sequences are MNHEY and SVGAGI. CDR3 sequence reads: CASSYSLGEETQYF. In DNA, the CDR3 is TGTGCCAGCAGTTACTCGTTAGGGGAAGAGACCCAGTACTTC.

This clone has a handful of counts. DNA for the CDR3: TGTGCCAGCAGCGTAGCCCCTCAGGGTCCTAATGAAAAACTGTTTTTT. It encodes CASSVAPQGPNEKLFF. The rearrangement joins TRBV9 to TRBJ1-4; maybe TRBD1 (5 bases). The length of the CDR3 is 16 residues. Looked up from germline, CDR1 is SGDLS and CDR2 is YYNGEE. The V gene lost 0 bases and the J gene lost 3 bases, with 12 bases spanning the gap.

V gene TRBV28 combines with J gene TRBJ1-5; 10 bases agree with TRBD1. The CDR3 is 18 residues long. V trimming: 5 bases; J trimming: 4 bases; junction bases outside the gene matches: 14. Germline V gene lookup returns CDR1 MDHEN and CDR2 SYDVKM. CDR3 sequence reads: CASSRLRGGTGDNQPQHF. The DNA of the CDR3 is TGTGCCAGCAGTCGTCTCAGGGGGGGGACAGGGGATAATCAGCCCCAGCATTTT.

This sequence joins TRBV5-1 and TRBJ2-3, with 9 bases fitting TRBD1. Germline V lookup: CDR1 SGHRS, CDR2 YFSETQ. Trimming removed 3 bases from V and 4 bases from J; junction bases left unmatched: 9. This CDR3 spans 16 amino acids. CDR3 coding DNA: TGCGCCAGCAGCTATACAGGGGGCCTTCTCTCAGATACGCAGTATTTT. Translating it yields CASSYTGGLLSDTQYF.

The chain employs TRBV7-9 and TRBJ1-2; weak D call: TRBD1 (6 bases). The ends were cut back, 0 bases at V and 4 bases at J, with 12 bases in the middle. The CDR3 has 15 amino acids. CDR1 is SEHNR and CDR2 is FQNEAQ in the germline V gene (reference sequence). The CDR3 here is CASSLASGVSYGYTF. The CDR3 nucleotides are TGTGCCAGCAGCTTAGCATCAGGGGTTAGCTATGGCTACACCTTC.

The sample holds a few counts of this clone. The chain links TRBV4-3 to TRBJ2-5, with 9 bases aligning to TRBD2. V trimming: 0 bases; J trimming: 4 bases; junction bases outside the gene matches: 6. Germline loops: CDR1 LGHNA, CDR2 YSLEER. The CDR3 length is 16 residues. The CDR3: CASSQDLRRGGETQYF. CDR3 nucleotide sequence: TGCGCCAGCAGCCAAGACTTGAGGCGGGGGGGAGAGACCCAGTACTTC.

The CDR3 sequence is CASSSGQTTSTDTQYF. The CDR3 DNA reads TGTGCCAGCAGCTCAGGACAGACGACCAGCACAGATACGCAGTATTTT. The gene calls are TRBV5-4 and TRBJ2-3; tentatively, D is TRBD1 (6 bases). The CDR3 consists of 16 residues. Per germline, CDR1 SGHNT and CDR2 YYREEE (reference sequence). The V end was cut by 3 bases, the J end by 0 bases, with 14 bases between.

A note on this clone: Distinct nucleotide sequences in the sample also encode this CDR3. The J gene is TRBJ1-5, the V gene TRBV5-1; weak D call: TRBD1 (6 bases). This CDR3 comprises 14 residues. Germline-derived CDR1 and CDR2 are SGHRS and YFSETQ. Trimming removed 4 bases from V and 3 bases from J, with 11 bases in between. For the CDR3, the DNA is TGCGCCAGCAGCCCGACAGGTAACAATCAGCCCCAGCATTTT. As protein: CASSPTGNNQPQHF.

V usage is TRBV6-1 and J usage is TRBJ1-2; 8 bases line up with TRBD1. The CDR3 has 14 amino acids. J lost 3 bases, V lost 7 bases, and 7 bases had no gene match. CDR1 MNHNS and CDR2 SASEGT come from the germline V gene. DNA for the CDR3: TGTGCCAGCATCGTAGGGACAGGTGACTATGGCTACACCTTC. Protein product: CASIVGTGDYGYTF.

V is TRBV6-6 and J is TRBJ2-2, with TRBD1 matching 7 bases. Germline loops: CDR1 MNHNY, CDR2 SVGAGI (reference sequence). The CDR3 totals 15 residues. V was pared by 5 bases and J by 4 bases, with 7 bases of the junction left unmatched. The chain's CDR3 is CASSEGTDSTGELFF. As DNA, the CDR3 is TGTGCCAGCAGTGAGGGGACAGATTCCACCGGGGAGCTGTTTTTT.

The DNA for the CDR3 is TGTGCCAGCAGCTTAGGCTACTACTCCGGGACAGGGAAGAACACTGAAGCTTTCTTT. Translation: CASSLGYYSGTGKNTEAFF. This chain links TRBV13 with TRBJ1-1, with 9 bases aligning to TRBD1. CDR1 is PRHDT, CDR2 FYEKMQ, per germline (reference sequence). The CDR3 extends over 19 amino acids. The V and J ends lost 0 bases and 1 base, in that order; junction bases with no gene match: 12.

This chain joins TRBV5-1 and TRBJ2-4, with TRBD2 matching over 8 bases. Germline CDR1 and CDR2: SGHRS and YFSETQ. With V trimmed by 5 bases and J by 1 base, 11 bases remained unmatched. The CDR3 runs to 17 residues. This CDR3 reads CASSPGGVTYAKNIQYF. The CDR3 DNA follows: TGCGCCAGCAGTCCCGGGGGGGTGACTTATGCCAAAAACATTCAGTACTTC.

The gene calls are TRBV10-1 and TRBJ2-1; 9 bases map to TRBD2. The CDR3 consists of 13 residues. Losses at the gene ends were 9 bases for V and 5 bases for J; bases not matched to a gene: 5. Per germline, CDR1 WNHNN and CDR2 SYGVQD (reference sequence). The CDR3 DNA follows: TGCGCCAGTCAACTAGCGGGCAACAATGAGCAGTTCTTC. Its translation is CASQLAGNNEQFF.